Sequencing of this T cell receptor (beta chain) was carried out in a study of T cell responses to AZD1222 COVID-19 vaccine. Study results and limitations: Repertoire samples came only from after the peak T cell response.

As to this clone: Antigen specificity is unknown.

The V end was cut by 10 bases, the J end by 5 bases, with 12 bases between. The germline V gene encodes CDR1 MNHEY and CDR2 SVGAGI. This CDR3 comprises 12 residues. The table came from immunoSEQ multiplex PCR; TCRdb's copy has only in-frame clones and leaves some out. The data hold approximately 110,000 clones, with around 87% observed a single time. The chain couples TRBV6-5 to TRBJ1-3; D is unresolved. The sequence derives from an adult in good health. Sample: peripheral blood, taken on day 0 of AZD1222 vaccination. The DNA for the CDR3 is TGTGCCACATCGCGGCCTAGAAACACCATATATTTT. Amino acids: CATSRPRNTIYF.